This passage covers 22 T cell receptor beta chains from one sample sequenced in a study of graft-versus-host responses after intestinal transplantation. The protocol was immunoSEQ multiplex PCR, while the TCRdb copy is restricted to in-frame clones and leaves out a portion. The data contain 80,000 to 85,000 clones, around 91% of them singletons. Their antigens are not known. Here the sequenced sample was unstimulated CD4+ T cells sorted from spleen or lymph node cells, taken before intestinal transplant. Source of these receptors: a human donor who received an intestinal transplant.

J is TRBJ1-6 and V is TRBV6-5; possible D gene TRBD1, 6 bases. Per germline, CDR1 MNHEY and CDR2 SVGAGI. Trimming took 2 bases from V and 7 from J, leaving 15 bases between them. The CDR3 consists of 16 residues. The CDR3 DNA sequence: TGTGCCAGCAGTTACGTACAGGGCCTCGGGAATTCACCCCTCCACTTT. This encodes CASSYVQGLGNSPLHF.

This chain connects TRBV6-1 to TRBJ2-3; the D gene is possibly TRBD2 (5 bases). CDR3 length: 13 amino acids. Trimming left V 2 bases short and J 10 bases short, with 13 bases between. Germline values: CDR1 MNHNS, CDR2 SASEGT. CDR3 amino acids: CASSETDAGPQYF. The DNA for the CDR3 is TGTGCCAGCAGTGAAACCGACGCGGGCCCGCAGTATTTT.

The chain recombines TRBV5-1 with TRBJ2-5; TRBD2 agrees at 7 bases. The length of the CDR3 is 13 residues. Germline trimming cut 4 bases from V and 4 bases from J; bases unmatched to any gene: 4. Per the germline V gene, CDR1 is SGHRS and CDR2 is YFSETQ. The CDR3 sequence: CASSPRGGETQYF. The CDR3 region has the DNA TGCGCCAGCAGCCCCCGCGGGGGAGAGACCCAGTACTTC.

The rearrangement joins TRBV4-3 to TRBJ2-5; 8 bases are a match to TRBD2. Matching the DNA end better, TRBJ2-7 makes the J call doubtful. This CDR3 region has 15 residues. Germline loops: CDR1 LGHNA, CDR2 YSLEER. The CDR3 sequence: CASSQAGTSSYEQYF. In DNA, the CDR3 is TGCGCCAGCAGCCAGGCCGGGACTAGCTCCTACGAGCAGTACTTC.

The chain carries TRBV21-1 and TRBJ1-5; no DNA check was done on the table's D call, TRBD1. TRBV21-1 is noted as a pseudogene. The CDR3 is made up of 18 amino acids. CDR3 DNA sequence: TGTGCCACCCTATTCGACAGGAGCCTACAATATAGCAATCAGCCCCAGCATTTT. Its translation is CATLFDRSLQYSNQPQHF.

The chain links TRBV19 to TRBJ1-6; 9 positions match TRBD1. The V gene end was trimmed by 5 bases and the J gene end by 6 bases; junction bases not matched to a gene: 5. The CDR3 is made up of 15 amino acids. Germline V gene lookup returns CDR1 LNHDA and CDR2 SQIVND (reference sequence). CDR3 DNA sequence: TGTGCCAGTAGTCCGAGGACAGGGGCTAATTCACCCCTCCACTTT. As protein: CASSPRTGANSPLHF.

This clone is a singleton in its sample. V usage is TRBV6-5 and J usage is TRBJ2-7; 9 positions agree with TRBD1. Trimming at V came to 2 bases and at J to 7 bases, leaving 6 bases not matched to a gene. The CDR3 is made up of 14 amino acids. Germline V gives CDR1 MNHEY, CDR2 SVGAGI. The CDR3 reads CASSYRGQGVEQYF. The CDR3 nucleotides are TGTGCCAGCAGTTACAGGGGACAGGGTGTAGAGCAGTACTTC.

This clone appeared once. The chain links TRBV6-5 to TRBJ2-7; 9 positions match TRBD1. The ends lost 5 bases at V and 3 bases at J; junction bases unmatched: 8. The CDR3 is 15 residues long. From germline, CDR1 is MNHEY and CDR2 SVGAGI. The CDR3 reads CASSRDRDRSYEQYF. DNA of the CDR3: TGTGCCAGCAGTAGGGACAGGGACAGAAGCTACGAGCAGTACTTC.

The chain uses TRBV29-1 and TRBJ2-5; 7 bases agree with TRBD1. J lost 4 bases, V lost 7 bases, and 3 bases had no gene match. CDR1 SQVTM and CDR2 ANQGSEA come from the germline V gene. There are 11 residues in the CDR3. The CDR3 region is CSGSGGETQYF. The CDR3 DNA sequence: TGCAGCGGATCAGGGGGAGAGACCCAGTACTTC.

The genes are TRBV6-6 and TRBJ1-2, with D possibly TRBD1 on 6 matching bases. Trimming cost V 4 bases and J 2 bases, with 8 bases left between them. Germline V gene data show CDR1 as MNHNY and CDR2 as SVGAGI (reference sequence). The CDR3 sequence is 13 residues long. The CDR3 loop is CASSFGQNYGYTF. DNA of the CDR3: TGTGCCAGCAGTTTCGGACAGAACTATGGCTACACCTTC.

The gene calls are TRBV28 and TRBJ2-7, with 9 bases identical to TRBD2. The CDR3 consists of 17 residues. Germline-derived CDR1 and CDR2 are MDHEN and SYDVKM. Trimming removed 10 bases from V and 2 bases from J; junction bases left unmatched: 18. The CDR3 sequence: CATLGEQSGGFAYEQYF. In nucleotides, the CDR3 is TGTGCCACTCTAGGGGAACAAAGCGGGGGGTTCGCCTACGAGCAGTACTTC.

The gene calls are TRBV6-6 and TRBJ2-4; D is undetermined. CDR3 length: 13 amino acids. Germline V gives CDR1 MNHNY, CDR2 SVGAGI (reference sequence). V was clipped by 1 base and J by 8 bases, with 9 bases between them. DNA for the CDR3: TGTGCCAGCAGTTACTTTACAGACGACATTCAGTACTTC. Translating gives CASSYFTDDIQYF.

The chain links TRBV6-1 to TRBJ1-5; 9 bases line up with TRBD1. The CDR3 consists of 15 residues. Germline CDR1 MNHNS, CDR2 SASEGT. V shed 7 bases, J shed 5 bases, and the junction held 9 bases outside the gene matches. The CDR3 region has the DNA TGTGCCAGCACTCAGACCGGGACAGGGCATCAGCCCCAGCATTTT. As protein: CASTQTGTGHQPQHF.

This chain uses TRBV2 with TRBJ2-7; 8 nucleotides agree with TRBD1. The CDR3 runs to 14 residues. CDR1 SNHLY and CDR2 FYNNEI come from the germline V gene. J was trimmed by 2 bases and V by 6 bases; bases with no gene match: 6. The CDR3 nucleotides are TGTGCCAGCAGGGACAGGGTCCCTCCCTACGAGCAGTACTTC. Amino acids: CASRDRVPPYEQYF.

Worth noting for this clone: Mismatch with germline at one junction end may stem from a read error. J is TRBJ2-7 and V is TRBV6-6; the match to TRBD1 covers 7 bases. Germline V gene data show CDR1 as MNHNY and CDR2 as SVGAGI (reference sequence). The CDR3 is 13 amino acids. The CDR3 spells CASSYSYSGTASF. The CDR3, as DNA: TGTGCCAGCAGTTACTCGTATTCCGGGACAGCCTCCTTC.

The V call is TRBV4-2, the J call TRBJ2-3, with 11 nucleotides matching TRBD2. CDR3 length equals 20 residues. J was trimmed by 1 base and V by 2 bases; bases with no gene match: 14. The germline gives CDR1 LGHNA, CDR2 YNFKEQ. Here the CDR3 reads CASSQQKLAGAGFRTDTQYF. The CDR3 DNA sequence: TGTGCCAGCAGCCAACAAAAACTAGCGGGGGCTGGATTCCGCACAGATACGCAGTATTTT.

The CDR3 here is CASSPTSGGPYTDTQYF. As DNA, the CDR3 is TGTGCCAGCAGCCCTACTAGCGGGGGGCCCTACACAGATACGCAGTATTTT. The V gene is TRBV7-9, the J gene TRBJ2-3, with 12 bases identical to TRBD2. The germline V gene encodes CDR1 SEHNR and CDR2 FQNEAQ (reference sequence). CDR3 length: 17 residues. Losses at the gene ends were 5 bases for V and 2 bases for J; bases not matched to a gene: 8.

The chain links TRBV4-1 to TRBJ2-2, with a possible D match to TRBD1 (6 bases). The CDR3 is 18 amino acids. Germline loops: CDR1 MGHRA, CDR2 YSYEKL. The V gene lost 0 bases and the J gene lost 6 bases, with 20 bases spanning the gap. The CDR3 bases are TGCGCCAGCAGCCAAGATTTGGAGGCTACAGGGTGGCCCGGGGAGCTGTTTTTT. Protein: CASSQDLEATGWPGELFF.

The chain combines TRBV7-6 with TRBJ2-3; perhaps TRBD2 as D (6 bases). V shed 5 bases and J shed 0 bases, with 15 bases lying between them. Germline V gene lookup returns CDR1 SGHVS and CDR2 FNYEAQ. This CDR3 spans 16 amino acids. CDR3: CASSPRGTSSTDTQYF. The CDR3 nucleotides read TGTGCCAGCAGCCCCCGCGGGACGTCTAGCACAGATACGCAGTATTTT.

The gene calls are TRBV19 and TRBJ1-2; TRBD1 matches 7 bases. The trim removed 7 bases at V and 8 bases at J, leaving 7 bases unmatched. Per germline, CDR1 LNHDA and CDR2 SQIVND (reference sequence). The CDR3 consists of 12 residues. In DNA form, the CDR3 reads TGTGCCAGTACTAAGGACAGGCAAGGCTACACCTTC. This gives the protein CASTKDRQGYTF.

The chain recombines TRBV27 with TRBJ1-6; tentatively, D is TRBD1 (5 bases). Germline V gives CDR1 MNHEY, CDR2 SMNVEV (reference sequence). This CDR3 comprises 15 residues. With 6 bases removed from V and 8 bases from J, the gap between germline ends came to 17 bases. Here the CDR3 reads CASSLLWGGDSPLHF. In DNA, the CDR3 is TGTGCCAGCAGCCTACTTTGGGGGGGTGATTCACCCCTCCACTTT.

This clone was seen a single time. The J gene is TRBJ1-2, the V gene TRBV4-3; D might be TRBD1 (5 bases). In germline, CDR1 is LGHNA, CDR2 YSLEER. Deletions cut 4 bases from V and 4 bases from J, with 16 bases between. This CDR3 has 15 amino acids. The CDR3 bases are TGCGCCAGCAGCCCGGGGGGTGGACCGAGCTATGGCTACACCTTC. It yields the protein CASSPGGGPSYGYTF.